The T cell receptor beta chain under discussion was sequenced for a study of beta chain features in type 1 diabetes. Study-wide results and limits: For Type 1 diabetes patients, all four CD4+ subsets carried TCRB CDR3s that were moderately but significantly shorter.

Concerning this clone itself: Its antigen is undetermined.

The length of the CDR3 is 13 residues. V was pared by 9 bases and J by 7 bases, with 16 bases between. Germline loops: CDR1 MNHEY, CDR2 SMNVEV (reference sequence). Expressed TCRB transcripts were sequenced because the entire RNA isolate underwent reverse transcription. Repertoires were generated with immunoSEQ multiplex PCR, while TCRdb's copy carries only in-frame clones and drops some. The table records about 620,000 clones, roughly a sixth of them present only once. The clonotype originates from a young man in good health. Sample: naive CD4+ T cells from blood. This chain connects TRBV27 to TRBJ2-1, with D perhaps assigned TRBD1 or TRBD2 (6 bases each). The CDR3 DNA is TGTGCCAGTAGCGGAAGAAGGGGGAATGAGCAGTTCTTC. It yields the protein CASSGRRGNEQFF.